This T cell receptor (beta chain) was recovered during a study of cytomegalovirus exposure and HLA in healthy donors. Study overall: There were 70 million to 95 million unique TCRs (from HLA-typed donors) in an early data release. Study results and caveats: HLA alleles showed associations with 15,000 to 20,000 TCR beta sequences in a later analysis, at a 0.05 false discovery rate. Cytomegalovirus association was listed for 164 TCR beta chains.

The CDR3 runs to 16 residues. Germline CDR1 reads SSHAT; CDR2 reads FNYEAQ (reference sequence). Amplification used 60 Vbeta primers and 13 Jbeta primers. In the original analysis: An analysis performed later counted 72 million or so unique TCR beta chains (roughly 11 million of them shared). The method was immunoSEQ multiplex PCR; TCRdb's version includes in-frame clones alone and lacks a portion of them. V and J calls and clone size are those listed in that table; D and trimming were worked out from the DNA. The data show some 120,000 clones, with roughly 70% seen just once and more than 1.5% held by the top ten. In its sample, this clone was seen once. As yet, its antigen is unknown. One junction end disagrees with the germline gene, perhaps due to a read error.

The J gene is TRBJ2-1, the V gene TRBV7-7; 7 nucleotides align to TRBD1. The TCR originated in a woman aged 18-29 years in good health and CMV-seronegative. Sequenced material: PBMCs. Written as DNA, the CDR3 is TGTGCTAGCAGCCCATCCAGACAGGGCCCTAACAATGAGCAGTTCTTC. Encoded protein: CASSPSRQGPNNEQFF.